These 28 T cell receptor beta chains originate from one sample sequenced in a study of PD-L1 blockade in urothelial cancer. Data came from immunoSEQ multiplex PCR; TCRdb stores just in-frame clones and leaves some out. The data contain roughly 60,000 clones, almost 85% of them singletons. This specimen consisted of PBMCs, obtained around atezolizumab (anti-PD-L1) treatment. These receptors came from a man aged 70-80 years with urothelial cancer.

The chain links TRBV4-2 to TRBJ2-7; D is perhaps TRBD2 (6 bases). The CDR3 is 13 residues long. Germline V gives CDR1 LGHNA, CDR2 YNFKEQ. Trimming took off 3 bases at V and 6 bases at J, with 12 bases between the two ends. The CDR3 DNA reads as TGTGCCAGCAGCCAGGGGGGTAGGGTCGAGCAGTACTTC. It is translated as CASSQGGRVEQYF.

The genes are TRBV19 and TRBJ1-1; D gene uncertain. This CDR3 is 13 amino acids long. V dropped 5 bases and J dropped 1 base, with 8 bases sitting between them. CDR1 is LNHDA and CDR2 is SQIVND in the germline V gene (reference sequence). The CDR3, as DNA: TGTGCCAGTAGTGCCACGGGGAACACTGAAGCTTTCTTT. Translated, it gives CASSATGNTEAFF.

V is TRBV19 and J is TRBJ2-2, with TRBD2 as a possible D gene (6 bases). Looked up from germline, CDR1 is LNHDA and CDR2 is SQIVND (reference sequence). The CDR3 has 17 amino acids. Trimming stripped 2 bases from V and 1 base from J, with 14 bases between. CDR3 DNA: TGTGCCAGTAGTATATCAGCCTCGGGAGTGAACACCGGGGAGCTGTTTTTT. It translates to CASSISASGVNTGELFF.

The chain has TRBV4-1 and TRBJ1-5; D unresolved. V shed 0 bases and J shed 6 bases, with 12 bases lying between them. The germline CDR1 and CDR2 sequences are MGHRA and YSYEKL. The CDR3 runs to 15 residues. Here the CDR3 reads CASSQDLRAGQPQHF. The CDR3 DNA sequence: TGCGCCAGCAGCCAAGATTTGAGGGCGGGTCAGCCCCAGCATTTT.

V is TRBV19 and J is TRBJ2-7; no definite D call. V was clipped by 3 bases and J by 1 base, with 10 bases between them. CDR1 is LNHDA, CDR2 SQIVND, per germline (reference sequence). The CDR3 is 14 residues long. As DNA, the CDR3 is TGTGCCAGTAGTATTAGTGTTCGGTCCTACGAGCAGTACTTC. Translating gives CASSISVRSYEQYF.

A few counts support this clone. This chain joins TRBV29-1 and TRBJ2-1, with TRBD2 identical over 11 bases. Trimming removed 4 bases from V and 7 bases from J; junction bases left unmatched: 6. The germline CDR1 and CDR2 sequences are SQVTM and ANQGSEA. The CDR3 has 14 amino acids. As DNA, the CDR3 is TGCAGCGTTGGGGTAGCGGGAGGGCCGAATGAGCAGTTCTTC. It specifies CSVGVAGGPNEQFF.

This rearrangement joins TRBV2 to TRBJ2-3, with TRBD1 identical over 8 bases. CDR3 length equals 15 residues. With V trimmed by 6 bases and J by 0 bases, 5 bases remained unmatched. In germline, CDR1 is SNHLY, CDR2 FYNNEI. This CDR3 is CASSRTGQSTDTQYF. CDR3 nucleotide sequence: TGTGCCAGCAGCCGGACAGGGCAGAGCACAGATACGCAGTATTTT.

CDR3 sequence: CASSQGGGRGIRDTQYF. The CDR3 region has the DNA TGCGCCAGCAGCCAGGGGGGCGGGAGGGGGATCAGGGATACGCAGTATTTT. The chain recombines TRBV4-1 with TRBJ2-3; TRBD2 matches 9 bases. This CDR3 is 17 amino acids long. The germline V gene encodes CDR1 MGHRA and CDR2 YSYEKL. The V and J ends lost 3 bases and 6 bases, in that order; junction bases with no gene match: 13.

The chain has TRBV5-1 and TRBJ1-1; 10 bases line up with TRBD1. Germline V gives CDR1 SGHRS, CDR2 YFSETQ. This CDR3 comprises 13 residues. V lost 4 bases, J lost 6 bases, and 3 bases stayed unmatched. CDR3 amino acids: CASSIGQGAEAFF. In nucleotides, the CDR3 is TGCGCCAGCAGCATCGGACAGGGGGCTGAAGCTTTCTTT.

This clone has a handful of counts. This chain links TRBV5-6 with TRBJ2-5, with D unclear. The V end lost 5 bases, the J end lost 5 bases, and 13 bases lay between the germline ends. The germline V gene encodes CDR1 SGHDT and CDR2 YYEEEE. The CDR3 runs 13 residues. The CDR3 coding sequence is TGTGCCAGCAGACATCTAACCGGGGAGACCCAGTACTTC. This gives the protein CASRHLTGETQYF.

This chain joins TRBV6-5 and TRBJ2-7, with TRBD1 identical over 9 bases. With 2 bases clipped from V and 4 bases from J, the junction kept 3 bases outside the gene matches. The CDR3 sequence is 14 residues long. Germline CDR1 and CDR2: MNHEY and SVGAGI. In DNA, the CDR3 is TGTGCCAGCAGTTACGACAGGGGGGGATACGAGCAGTACTTC. It translates to CASSYDRGGYEQYF.

This clone showed up just a few times. The gene calls are TRBV6-6 and TRBJ1-1; the D is unclear. The V gene's germline CDR1 is MNHNY and CDR2 SVGAGI (reference sequence). Trimming cost V 2 bases and J 2 bases, with 12 bases left between them. The CDR3 contains 15 residues. CDR3 sequence (DNA): TGTGCCAGCAGTTACGGAGGAAAGAGCAACACTGAAGCTTTCTTT. As protein: CASSYGGKSNTEAFF.

V and J are TRBV11-1 and TRBJ2-1, with D possibly being TRBD1 (7 bases). The germline CDR1 and CDR2 sequences are SGHAT and FQDESV (reference sequence). Trimming cost V 1 base and J 5 bases, with 12 bases left between them. This CDR3 is built from 15 residues. CDR3 DNA sequence: TGTGCCAGCAGCTTAGGGCAGGGGGGACACAATGAGCAGTTCTTC. Translation: CASSLGQGGHNEQFF.

This clone was detected a few times. The chain employs TRBV5-1 and TRBJ1-2, with TRBD1 as a possible D gene (6 bases). CDR3 length: 14 residues. Germline CDR1 reads SGHRS; CDR2 reads YFSETQ. V dropped 5 bases and J dropped 0 bases, with 11 bases sitting between them. The CDR3: CASRGDTANYGYTF. Here the CDR3 DNA reads TGCGCCAGCAGAGGGGACACTGCTAACTATGGCTACACCTTC.

This rearrangement joins TRBV2 to TRBJ2-2; possibly TRBD1 for D (5 bases). The length of the CDR3 is 15 residues. Deletions cut 5 bases from V and 3 bases from J, with 13 bases between. Looked up from germline, CDR1 is SNHLY and CDR2 is FYNNEI. The CDR3 protein is CASSSMGLDTGELFF. CDR3 nucleotide sequence: TGTGCCAGCAGTTCTATGGGGCTGGACACCGGGGAGCTGTTTTTT.

CDR3 sequence: CSATREQTQYF. CDR3 sequence (DNA): TGCAGCGCGACCCGGGAGCAGACGCAGTATTTT. The chain is built from TRBV29-1 and TRBJ2-3; TRBD2 might be the D (6 bases). This CDR3 has 11 residues. Germline V gene data show CDR1 as SQVTM and CDR2 as ANQGSEA. V gave up 7 bases and J gave up 9 bases, with 14 bases separating them.

This chain joins TRBV7-2 and TRBJ2-2, with TRBD2 identical over 7 bases. Germline-derived CDR1 and CDR2 are SGHTA and FQGNSA. J was trimmed by 5 bases and V by 3 bases; bases with no gene match: 6. The CDR3 loop spans 15 amino acids. The CDR3 loop reads CASSFGGGSTGELFF. CDR3 coding DNA: TGTGCCAGCAGCTTCGGGGGAGGGAGTACCGGGGAGCTGTTTTTT.

There are a few counts of this clone. This chain connects TRBV6-6 to TRBJ2-2; 9 nucleotides match TRBD2. Germline CDR1 is MNHNY and CDR2 is SVGAGI (reference sequence). Unmatched junction bases numbered 5, after V lost 5 bases and J lost 4 bases. The CDR3 contains 15 residues. The chain's CDR3 is CASSPGLAGTGELFF. The CDR3 DNA follows: TGTGCCAGCAGTCCGGGACTAGCCGGCACCGGGGAGCTGTTTTTT.

The rearrangement uses TRBV30 and TRBJ2-5; D is perhaps TRBD2 (6 bases). The CDR3 consists of 16 residues. The germline V gene has CDR1 GTSNPN and CDR2 SVGIG (reference sequence). The V end lost 2 bases, the J end lost 2 bases, and 18 bases lay between the germline ends. The CDR3 region is CAWSPGYRLEQETQYF. The CDR3 DNA follows: TGTGCCTGGAGTCCCGGCTACCGACTAGAACAAGAGACCCAGTACTTC.

The J gene is TRBJ2-3, the V gene TRBV27, with D perhaps TRBD1 (5 bases). CDR1 and CDR2 from the germline V gene are MNHEY and SMNVEV (reference sequence). Deletions cut 5 bases from V and 8 bases from J, with 17 bases between. There are 14 residues in the CDR3. CDR3 residues: CASSPRTGAVTQYF. In DNA, the CDR3 is TGTGCCAGCAGTCCGCGCACTGGGGCCGTTACGCAGTATTTT.

The V call is TRBV11-2, the J call TRBJ2-1; maybe TRBD2 (6 bases). CDR3 length: 16 amino acids. V lost 7 bases and J 0 bases, leaving 16 bases between the germline ends. Germline V gives CDR1 SGHAT, CDR2 FQNNGV. For the CDR3, the DNA is TGTGCCAGCACCTTTGGGACTGGGAGCTCCTACAATGAGCAGTTCTTC. Translated, it gives CASTFGTGSSYNEQFF. The variable domain in full, with the rest retrieved from reference TRBV11-2 and TRBJ2-1, is EAGVAQSPRYKIIEKRQSVAFWCNPISGHATLYWYQQILGQGPKLLIQFQNNGVVDDSQLPKDRFSAERLKGVDSTLKIQPAKLEDSAVYLCASTFGTGSSYNEQFFGPGTRLTVL.

V is TRBV9 and J is TRBJ2-3; TRBD2 matches at 11 bases. V lost 0 bases and J lost 0; bases outside the gene matches: 3. Germline-derived CDR1 and CDR2 are SGDLS and YYNGEE. The CDR3 is 17 residues long. The CDR3 sequence is CASSVDSGRASTDTQYF. In DNA, the CDR3 is TGTGCCAGCAGCGTAGATAGCGGGAGGGCGAGCACAGATACGCAGTATTTT.

CDR3 in DNA: TGCGCCAGCAGCTTGACAGGCCCTAATGAAAAACTGTTTTTT. Encoded protein: CASSLTGPNEKLFF. The chain uses TRBV5-1 and TRBJ1-4; weak D call: TRBD1 (5 bases). Germline loops: CDR1 SGHRS, CDR2 YFSETQ. This CDR3 spans 14 amino acids. V lost 1 base to trimming and J lost 3 bases, with 7 bases between them.

The chain recombines TRBV7-9 with TRBJ2-1, with TRBD2 matching over 9 bases. The germline V gene has CDR1 SEHNR and CDR2 FQNEAQ (reference sequence). Unmatched junction bases numbered 9, after V lost 3 bases and J lost 9 bases. The CDR3 consists of 15 residues. CDR3 sequence: CASSLPGLAGGEQFF. The CDR3 DNA reads as TGTGCCAGCAGCTTGCCGGGACTAGCCGGGGGTGAGCAGTTCTTC.

This clone was seen only a few times. The CDR3 nucleotides read TGTGCCAGCTGTACACGGGGTAAGTCGTGGTACAATGAGCAGTTCTTC. Its translation: CASCTRGKSWYNEQFF. The chain is built from TRBV21-1 and TRBJ2-1; the table calls TRBD2, which could not be checked here. TRBV21-1 is described as a pseudogene. The CDR3 is 16 residues long.

This clone has a count of ten or more. This chain links TRBV2 with TRBJ1-2; D unresolved. This CDR3 contains 18 residues. Germline lookup yields CDR1 SNHLY and CDR2 FYNNEI. The V gene lost 7 bases and the J gene lost 0 bases, with 24 bases spanning the gap. This chain's CDR3 is CASTRAGSSTLANYGYTF. The CDR3 nucleotides are TGTGCCAGCACCCGTGCCGGGTCCTCTACCTTAGCTAACTATGGCTACACCTTC. Based on the CDR3 plus reference TRBV2 and TRBJ1-2, the full variable domain is EPEVTQTPSHQVTQMGQEVILRCVPISNHLYFYWYRQILGQKVEFLVSFYNNEISEKSEIFDDQFSVERPDGSNFTLKIRSTKLEDSAMYFCASTRAGSSTLANYGYTFGSGTRLTVV.

The gene calls are TRBV27 and TRBJ2-7; TRBD2 agrees at 11 bases. This CDR3 has 18 amino acids. V shed 2 bases and J 0 bases; nucleotides not matched to a gene: 9. CDR1 and CDR2 from the germline V gene are MNHEY and SMNVEV (reference sequence). CDR3: CASSLTTSGSAVSYEQYF. DNA of the CDR3: TGTGCCAGCAGTTTAACTACTAGCGGGAGCGCGGTCTCCTACGAGCAGTACTTC.

This chain links TRBV10-3 with TRBJ2-7; 7 bases line up with TRBD2. CDR3 length equals 14 residues. The junction had 10 bases not matched to a gene; V was cut back by 8 bases and J by 3 bases. Germline-derived CDR1 and CDR2 are ENHRY and SYGVKD. The CDR3 protein is CAIADTSANYEQYF. DNA for the CDR3: TGTGCCATCGCCGATACTAGCGCCAACTACGAGCAGTACTTC.